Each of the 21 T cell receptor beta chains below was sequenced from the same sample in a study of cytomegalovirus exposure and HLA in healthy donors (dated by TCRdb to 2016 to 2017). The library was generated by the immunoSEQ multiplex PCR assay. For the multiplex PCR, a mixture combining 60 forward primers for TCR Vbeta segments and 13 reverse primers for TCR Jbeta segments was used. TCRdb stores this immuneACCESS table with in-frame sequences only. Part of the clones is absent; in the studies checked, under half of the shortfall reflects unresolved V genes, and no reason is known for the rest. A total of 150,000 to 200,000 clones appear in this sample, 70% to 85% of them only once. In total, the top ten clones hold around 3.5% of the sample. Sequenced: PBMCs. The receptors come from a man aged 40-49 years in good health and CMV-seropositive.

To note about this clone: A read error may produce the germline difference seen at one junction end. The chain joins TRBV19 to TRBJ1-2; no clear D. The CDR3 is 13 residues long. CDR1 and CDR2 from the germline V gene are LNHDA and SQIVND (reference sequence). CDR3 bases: TGTGCCAGTAGTCTAGACGTGAACTATGGCTACACCTTC. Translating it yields CASSLDVNYGYTF.

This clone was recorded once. The CDR3 is CASSLTGTRGPNTEAFF. CDR3 DNA sequence: TGTGCCAGCTCACTAACCGGGACAAGAGGACCGAACACTGAAGCTTTCTTT. The chain has TRBV18 and TRBJ1-1; the D gene is possibly TRBD1 (6 bases). Per germline, CDR1 KGHSH and CDR2 LQKENI. V was shortened by 4 bases and J by 1 base, with 19 bases between the two germline ends. The CDR3 totals 17 residues.

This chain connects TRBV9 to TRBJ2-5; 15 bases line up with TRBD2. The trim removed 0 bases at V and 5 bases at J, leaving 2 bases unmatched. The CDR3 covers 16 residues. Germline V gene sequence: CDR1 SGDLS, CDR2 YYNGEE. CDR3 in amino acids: CASSVVGTSGGETQYF. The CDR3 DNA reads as TGTGCCAGCAGCGTAGTGGGGACTAGCGGGGGGGAGACCCAGTACTTC.

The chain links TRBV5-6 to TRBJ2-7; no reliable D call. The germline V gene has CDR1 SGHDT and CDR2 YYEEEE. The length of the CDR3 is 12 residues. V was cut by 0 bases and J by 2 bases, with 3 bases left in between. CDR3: CASSLEPYEQYF. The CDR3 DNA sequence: TGTGCCAGCAGCTTGGAGCCCTACGAGCAGTACTTC.

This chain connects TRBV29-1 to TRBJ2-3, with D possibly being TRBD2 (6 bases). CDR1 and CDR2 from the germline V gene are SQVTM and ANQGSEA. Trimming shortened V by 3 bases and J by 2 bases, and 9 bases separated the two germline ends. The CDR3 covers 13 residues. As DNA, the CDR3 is TGCAGCGTTGAGGGGACTTACACAGATACGCAGTATTTT. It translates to CSVEGTYTDTQYF.

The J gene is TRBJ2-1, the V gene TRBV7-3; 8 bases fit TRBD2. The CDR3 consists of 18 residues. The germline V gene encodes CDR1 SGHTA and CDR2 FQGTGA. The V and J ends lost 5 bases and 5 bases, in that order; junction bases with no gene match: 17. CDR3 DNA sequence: TGTGCCAGCAGCCTCATGGGGTCAACGGGACTAGTTCACAATGAGCAGTTCTTC. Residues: CASSLMGSTGLVHNEQFF. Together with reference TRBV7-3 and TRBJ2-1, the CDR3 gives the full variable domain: GAGVSQTPSNKVTEKGKYVELRCDPISGHTALYWYRQSLGQGPEFLIYFQGTGAADDSGLPNDRFFAVRPEGSVSTLKIQRTERGDSAVYLCASSLMGSTGLVHNEQFFGPGTRLTVL.

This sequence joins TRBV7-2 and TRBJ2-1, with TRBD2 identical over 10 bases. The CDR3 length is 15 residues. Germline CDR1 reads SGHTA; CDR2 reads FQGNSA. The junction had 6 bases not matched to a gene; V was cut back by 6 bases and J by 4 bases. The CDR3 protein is CASRRTSGDYNEQFF. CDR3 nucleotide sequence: TGTGCCAGCAGACGTACTAGCGGGGATTACAATGAGCAGTTCTTC.

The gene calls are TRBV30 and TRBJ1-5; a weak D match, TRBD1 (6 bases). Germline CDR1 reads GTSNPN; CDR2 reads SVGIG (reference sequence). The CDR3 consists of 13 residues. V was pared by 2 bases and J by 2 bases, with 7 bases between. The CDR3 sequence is CAWSYRGNQPQHF. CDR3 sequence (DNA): TGTGCCTGGAGTTACAGGGGCAATCAGCCCCAGCATTTT.

The CDR3: CASSQGMNTEAFF. The CDR3 coding sequence is TGTGCCAGCTCCCAGGGCATGAACACTGAAGCTTTCTTT. The V and J genes are TRBV18 and TRBJ1-1; a possible D gene is TRBD1 (5 bases). Trimming removed 6 bases at V and 0 bases at J, with 8 bases between. CDR1 is KGHSH and CDR2 is LQKENI in the germline V gene. The CDR3 sequence is 13 residues long.

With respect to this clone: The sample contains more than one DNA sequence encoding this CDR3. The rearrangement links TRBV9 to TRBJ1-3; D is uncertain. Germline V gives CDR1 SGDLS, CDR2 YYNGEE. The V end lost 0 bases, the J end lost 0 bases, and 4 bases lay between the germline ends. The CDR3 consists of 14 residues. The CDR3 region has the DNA TGTGCCAGCAGCGTAGGTAGCTCTGGAAACACCATATATTTT. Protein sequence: CASSVGSSGNTIYF.

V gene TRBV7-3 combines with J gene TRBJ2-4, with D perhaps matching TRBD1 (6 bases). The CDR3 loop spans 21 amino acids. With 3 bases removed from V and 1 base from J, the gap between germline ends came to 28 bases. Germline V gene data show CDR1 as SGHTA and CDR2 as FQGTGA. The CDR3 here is CASSFSSHLIGTGRAKNIQYF. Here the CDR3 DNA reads TGTGCCAGCAGCTTTTCCTCCCACTTGATTGGTACAGGGCGGGCCAAAAACATTCAGTACTTC.

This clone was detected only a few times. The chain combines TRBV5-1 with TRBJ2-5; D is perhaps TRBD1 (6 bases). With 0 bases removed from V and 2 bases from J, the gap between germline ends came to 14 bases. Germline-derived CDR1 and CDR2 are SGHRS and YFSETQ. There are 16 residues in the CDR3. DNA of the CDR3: TGCGCCAGCAGCTTGGCCGCGAGGCAGGGGCAAGAGACCCAGTACTTC. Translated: CASSLAARQGQETQYF.

DNA of the CDR3: TGTGCCAGCAGTTTAAGGACAGGGTCCTCTGGAAACACCATATATTTT. Its protein product is CASSLRTGSSGNTIYF. V and J are TRBV2 and TRBJ1-3, with 8 bases that match TRBD1. With 5 bases clipped from V and 0 bases from J, the junction kept 6 bases outside the gene matches. The CDR3 length is 16 residues. In germline, CDR1 is SNHLY, CDR2 FYNNEI.

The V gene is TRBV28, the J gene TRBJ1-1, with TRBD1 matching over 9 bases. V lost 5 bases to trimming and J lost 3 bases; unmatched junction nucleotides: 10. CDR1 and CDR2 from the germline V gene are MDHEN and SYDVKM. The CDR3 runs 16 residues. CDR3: CASSQTRGQGYTEAFF. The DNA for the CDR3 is TGTGCCAGCAGTCAGACGAGGGGACAGGGTTACACTGAAGCTTTCTTT.

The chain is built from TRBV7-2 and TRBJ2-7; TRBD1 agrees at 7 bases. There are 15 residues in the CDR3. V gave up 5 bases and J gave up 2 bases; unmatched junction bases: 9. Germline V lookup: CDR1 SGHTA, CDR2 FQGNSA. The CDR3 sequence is CASSLTSGTAYEQYF. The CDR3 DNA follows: TGTGCCAGCAGCCTCACTTCCGGGACAGCCTACGAGCAGTACTTC. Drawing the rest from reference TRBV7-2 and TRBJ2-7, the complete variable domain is GAGVSQSPSNKVTEKGKDVELRCDPISGHTALYWYRQSLGQGLEFLIYFQGNSAPDKSGLPSDRFSAERTGGSVSTLTIQRTQQEDSAVYLCASSLTSGTAYEQYFGPGTRLTVT.

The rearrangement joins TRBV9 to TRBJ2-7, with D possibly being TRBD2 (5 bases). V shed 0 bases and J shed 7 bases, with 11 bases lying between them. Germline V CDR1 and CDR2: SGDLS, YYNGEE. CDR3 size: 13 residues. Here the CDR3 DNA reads TGTGCCAGCAGCGTAGCCAGGTCGGGGGAGCAGTACTTC. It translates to CASSVARSGEQYF.

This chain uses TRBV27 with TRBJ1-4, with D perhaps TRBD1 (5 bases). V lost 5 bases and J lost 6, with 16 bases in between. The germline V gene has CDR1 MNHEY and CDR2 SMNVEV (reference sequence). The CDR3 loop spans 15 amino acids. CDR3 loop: CASSPRPMGHEKLFF. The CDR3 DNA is TGTGCCAGCAGTCCGCGACCGATGGGGCATGAAAAACTGTTTTTT. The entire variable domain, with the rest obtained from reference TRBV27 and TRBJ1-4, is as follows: EAQVTQNPRYLITVTGKKLTVTCSQNMNHEYMSWYRQDPGLGLRQIYYSMNVEVTDKGDVPEGYKVSRKEKRNFPLILESPSPNQTSLYFCASSPRPMGHEKLFFGSGTQLSVL.

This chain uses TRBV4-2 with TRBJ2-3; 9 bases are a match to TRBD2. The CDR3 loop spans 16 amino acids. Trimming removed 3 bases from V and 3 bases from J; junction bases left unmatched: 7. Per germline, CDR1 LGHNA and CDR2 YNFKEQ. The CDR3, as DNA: TGTGCCAGCAGCCACTCAGCGGGAGGAAATACAGATACGCAGTATTTT. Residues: CASSHSAGGNTDTQYF.

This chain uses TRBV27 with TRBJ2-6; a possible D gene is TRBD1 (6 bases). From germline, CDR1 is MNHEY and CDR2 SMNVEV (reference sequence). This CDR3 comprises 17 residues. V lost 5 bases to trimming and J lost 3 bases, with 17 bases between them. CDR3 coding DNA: TGTGCCAGCAGTAGTCCCTTGACAGGACTTGGGGCCAACGTCCTGACTTTC. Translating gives CASSSPLTGLGANVLTF.

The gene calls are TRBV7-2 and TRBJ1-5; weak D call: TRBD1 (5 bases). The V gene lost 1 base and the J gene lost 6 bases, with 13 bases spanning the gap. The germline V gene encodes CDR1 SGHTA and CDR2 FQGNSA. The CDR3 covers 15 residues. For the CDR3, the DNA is TGTGCCAGCAGCTTAGTGAGCGGGGGAACTCAGCCCCAGCATTTT. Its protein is CASSLVSGGTQPQHF.

CDR3 DNA: TGTGCCAGCAGCGCGGATAGCGTCGAGGTAGCAGATACGCAGTATTTT. It encodes CASSADSVEVADTQYF. The genes are TRBV11-2 and TRBJ2-3, with D maybe TRBD2 (5 bases). Germline values: CDR1 SGHAT, CDR2 FQNNGV. The CDR3 runs to 16 residues. V gave up 5 bases and J gave up 4 bases, with 19 bases separating them. Looking up the rest from reference TRBV11-2 and TRBJ2-3 gives the full variable domain: EAGVAQSPRYKIIEKRQSVAFWCNPISGHATLYWYQQILGQGPKLLIQFQNNGVVDDSQLPKDRFSAERLKGVDSTLKIQPAKLEDSAVYLCASSADSVEVADTQYFGPGTRLTVL.